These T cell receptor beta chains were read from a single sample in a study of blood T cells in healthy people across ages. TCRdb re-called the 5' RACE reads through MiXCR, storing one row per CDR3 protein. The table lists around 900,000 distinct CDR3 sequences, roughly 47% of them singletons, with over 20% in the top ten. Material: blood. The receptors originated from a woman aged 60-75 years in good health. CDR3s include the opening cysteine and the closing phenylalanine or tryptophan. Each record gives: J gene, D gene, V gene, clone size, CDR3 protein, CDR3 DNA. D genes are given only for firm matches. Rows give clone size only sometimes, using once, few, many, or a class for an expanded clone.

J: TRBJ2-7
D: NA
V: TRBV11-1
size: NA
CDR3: CASSFPGPSYEQYF
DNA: TGTGCCAGCAGCTTCCCGGGGCCTTCCTACGAGCAGTACTTC

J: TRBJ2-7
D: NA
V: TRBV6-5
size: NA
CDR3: CASSTLTGGFSYEQYF
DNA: TGTGCCAGCAGCACCCTGACAGGCGGTTTCTCCTACGAGCAGTACTTC

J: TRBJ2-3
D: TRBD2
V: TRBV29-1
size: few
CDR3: CSVGGGPNSGRFTQYF
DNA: TGCAGCGTTGGAGGAGGTCCGAATAGCGGGAGATTCACGCAGTATTTT

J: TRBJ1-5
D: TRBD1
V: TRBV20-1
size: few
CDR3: CSAYPDGTGDQPQHF
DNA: TGCAGTGCCTACCCGGACGGGACAGGTGATCAGCCCCAGCATTTT

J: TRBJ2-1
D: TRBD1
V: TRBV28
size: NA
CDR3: CASSSLGTGTYNEQFF
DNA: TGTGCCAGCAGCTCCCTTGGGACAGGGACATACAATGAGCAGTTCTTC

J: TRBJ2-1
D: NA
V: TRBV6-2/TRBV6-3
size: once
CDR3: CASRKPGGRSYNEQFF
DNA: TGTGCCAGCAGAAAGCCGGGGGGCCGCTCCTACAATGAGCAGTTCTTC

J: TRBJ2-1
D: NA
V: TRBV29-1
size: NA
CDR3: CSVEGGGDEQFF
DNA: TGCAGCGTTGAAGGGGGCGGCGATGAGCAGTTCTTC

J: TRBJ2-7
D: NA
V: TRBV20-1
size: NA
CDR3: CSAGDRTYEQYF
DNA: TGCAGTGCCGGGGATAGAACCTACGAGCAGTACTTC

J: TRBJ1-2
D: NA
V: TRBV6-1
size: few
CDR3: CASSGLNRFGGYTF
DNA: TGTGCCAGCAGTGGTCTCAACAGGTTCGGTGGCTACACCTTC

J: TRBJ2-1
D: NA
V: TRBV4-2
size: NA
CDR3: CASSQETSRGEQFF
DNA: TGTGCCAGCAGCCAAGAAACTAGTCGGGGTGAGCAGTTCTTC

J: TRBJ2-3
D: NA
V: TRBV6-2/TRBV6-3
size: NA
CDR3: CASSYGRPPLVRADTQYF
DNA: TGTGCCAGCAGTTACGGACGGCCACCCCTGGTTAGGGCGGATACGCAGTATTTT

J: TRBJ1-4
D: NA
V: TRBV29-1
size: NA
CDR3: CSVEVFGGIDNEKLFF
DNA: TGCAGCGTTGAAGTGTTTGGGGGGATTGATAATGAAAAACTGTTTTTT

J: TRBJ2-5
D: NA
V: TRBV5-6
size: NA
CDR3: CASSPRDKGQETQYF
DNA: TGTGCCAGCAGCCCCCGGGACAAGGGACAAGAGACCCAGTACTTC

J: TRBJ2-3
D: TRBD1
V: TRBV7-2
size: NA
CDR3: CASSSQGALSTDTQYF
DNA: TGTGCCAGCAGCTCCCAGGGGGCCCTAAGCACAGATACGCAGTATTTT

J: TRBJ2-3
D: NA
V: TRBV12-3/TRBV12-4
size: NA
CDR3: CASSLGLSQYF
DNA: TGTGCCAGCAGCCTAGGACTGTCTCAGTATTTT

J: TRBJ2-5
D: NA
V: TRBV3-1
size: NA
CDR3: CASSQRGGPAQETQYF
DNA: TGTGCCAGCAGCCAAAGAGGGGGTCCCGCTCAAGAGACCCAGTACTTC

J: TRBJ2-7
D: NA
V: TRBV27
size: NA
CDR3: CASTLVSEQYF
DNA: TGTGCCAGCACACTAGTATCCGAGCAGTACTTC

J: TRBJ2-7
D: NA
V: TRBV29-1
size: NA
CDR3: CSVALVGTRYNEQYF
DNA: TGCAGCGTTGCACTTGTCGGGACTCGTTACAATGAGCAGTACTTC

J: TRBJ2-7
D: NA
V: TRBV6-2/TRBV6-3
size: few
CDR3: CASSYDDPSDLYF
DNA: TGTGCCAGCAGTTACGATGACCCGAGCGATCTGTACTTC

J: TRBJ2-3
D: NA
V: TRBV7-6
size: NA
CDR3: CASSLRTRVRSTDTQYF
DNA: TGTGCCAGCAGCTTAAGGACTCGGGTTCGTAGCACAGATACGCAGTATTTT

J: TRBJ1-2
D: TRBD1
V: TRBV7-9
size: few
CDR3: CASSLVKGQDYGYTF
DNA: TGTGCCAGCAGCTTAGTCAAGGGACAGGATTATGGCTACACCTTC

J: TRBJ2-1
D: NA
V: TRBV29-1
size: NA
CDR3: CSSPRDGLYNEQFF
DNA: TGCAGCTCTCCCCGAGACGGCCTGTACAATGAGCAGTTCTTC

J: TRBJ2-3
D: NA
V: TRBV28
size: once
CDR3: CASSLQRPSTDTQYF
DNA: TGTGCCAGCAGTTTGCAGCGCCCTAGCACAGATACGCAGTATTTT

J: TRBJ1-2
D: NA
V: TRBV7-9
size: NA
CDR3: CASSSAGPVGYGYTF
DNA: TGTGCCAGCAGTTCGGCCGGCCCCGTGGGCTATGGCTACACCTTC

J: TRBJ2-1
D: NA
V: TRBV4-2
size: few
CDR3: CASSQDPDSFNEQFF
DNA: TGTGCCAGCAGCCAAGATCCCGACAGCTTCAATGAGCAGTTCTTC

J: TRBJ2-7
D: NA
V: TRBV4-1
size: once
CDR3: CASSQDTVKYEQYF
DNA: TGCGCCAGCAGCCAGGACACTGTAAAGTACGAGCAGTACTTC

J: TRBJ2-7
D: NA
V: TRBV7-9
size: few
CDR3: CASTTSYEQYF
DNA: TGTGCCAGCACGACTTCCTACGAGCAGTACTTC

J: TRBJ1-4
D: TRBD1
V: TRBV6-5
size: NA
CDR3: CASSEDRAYEKLFF
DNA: TGTGCCAGCAGTGAGGACAGGGCGTATGAAAAACTGTTTTTT

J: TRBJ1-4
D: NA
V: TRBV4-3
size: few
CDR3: CASSQDRGINEKLFF
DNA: TGCGCCAGCAGCCAAGATAGGGGGATCAATGAAAAACTGTTTTTT

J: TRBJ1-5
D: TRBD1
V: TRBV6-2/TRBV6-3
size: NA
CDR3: CASRTDRGLNQPQHF
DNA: TGTGCCAGCAGAACGGACAGGGGGCTGAATCAGCCCCAGCATTTT

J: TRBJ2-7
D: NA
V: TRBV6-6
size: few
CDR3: CASSPVSMGEQYF
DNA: TGTGCCAGCAGCCCCGTTTCGATGGGCGAGCAGTACTTC

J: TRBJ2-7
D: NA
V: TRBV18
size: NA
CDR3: CASRRGLEDEQYF
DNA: TGTGCCAGCCGCAGGGGATTGGAGGACGAGCAGTACTTC

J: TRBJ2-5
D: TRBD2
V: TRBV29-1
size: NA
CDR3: CSVDGSSGQETQYF
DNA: TGCAGCGTTGACGGGTCTAGCGGTCAAGAGACCCAGTACTTC

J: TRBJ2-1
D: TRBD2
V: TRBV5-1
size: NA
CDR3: CASSNGPVLASGLNEQFF
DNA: TGCGCCAGCAGCAACGGGCCGGTGTTGGCTAGCGGGCTCAATGAGCAGTTCTTC

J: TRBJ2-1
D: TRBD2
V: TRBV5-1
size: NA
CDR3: CASSLGREGNEQFF
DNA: TGCGCCAGCAGCTTGGGAAGGGAGGGGAATGAGCAGTTCTTC

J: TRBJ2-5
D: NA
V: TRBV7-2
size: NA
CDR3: CARSFWDGETQYF
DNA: TGTGCCCGCAGCTTTTGGGACGGGGAGACCCAGTACTTC

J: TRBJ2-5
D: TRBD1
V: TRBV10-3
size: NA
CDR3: CAIRDPDRDRETQYF
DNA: TGTGCCATCAGGGACCCCGACAGGGACAGAGAGACCCAGTACTTC

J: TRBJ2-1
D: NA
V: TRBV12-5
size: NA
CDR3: CASGLVRQGGDNWSNEQFF
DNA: TGTGCTAGTGGTTTGGTACGACAGGGAGGCGACAATTGGAGTAATGAGCAGTTCTTC

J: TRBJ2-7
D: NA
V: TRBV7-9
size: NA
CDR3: CASSSGRADPYEQYF
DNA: TGTGCCAGCAGCTCGGGACGAGCGGACCCCTACGAGCAGTACTTC

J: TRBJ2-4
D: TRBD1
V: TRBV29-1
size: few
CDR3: CSVRGTGNGIQYF
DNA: TGCAGCGTTAGGGGGACAGGGAACGGCATTCAGTACTTC

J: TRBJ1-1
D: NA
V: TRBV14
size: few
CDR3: CASSPTSLPAVGTEAFF
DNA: TGTGCCAGCAGCCCCACATCCCTCCCCGCGGTGGGCACTGAAGCTTTCTTT

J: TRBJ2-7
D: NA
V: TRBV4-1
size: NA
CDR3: CASFGMLPYEQYF
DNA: TGCGCCAGCTTCGGTATGTTACCCTACGAGCAGTACTTC

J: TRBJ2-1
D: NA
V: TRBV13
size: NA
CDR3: CASSPTGTAHEQFF
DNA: TGTGCCAGCAGCCCTACCGGGACGGCTCACGAGCAGTTCTTC

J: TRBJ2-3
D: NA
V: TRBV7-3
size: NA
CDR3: CASSLTADSRTDTQYF
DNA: TGTGCCAGCAGCTTAACGGCGGACTCCCGCACAGATACGCAGTATTTT

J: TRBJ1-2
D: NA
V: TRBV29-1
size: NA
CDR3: CSVDLGTPNVYTF
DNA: TGCAGCGTTGACCTTGGGACCCCAAATGTCTACACCTTC

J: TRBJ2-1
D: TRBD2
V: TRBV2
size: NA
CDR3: CASRGTSLSEQFF
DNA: TGTGCCAGCAGGGGGACTAGCCTGAGTGAGCAGTTCTTC

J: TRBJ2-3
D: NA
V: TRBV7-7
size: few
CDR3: CASSLVYGADTDTQYF
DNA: TGTGCCAGCAGCTTAGTGTACGGAGCCGACACAGATACGCAGTATTTT

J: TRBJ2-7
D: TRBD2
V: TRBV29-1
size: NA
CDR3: CSVGTSGGPTYEQYF
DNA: TGCAGCGTTGGGACGAGCGGGGGGCCTACTTACGAGCAGTACTTC

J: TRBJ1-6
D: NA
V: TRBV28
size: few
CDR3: CASSHSGLYNSPLHF
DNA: TGTGCCAGCAGTCATTCGGGACTGTATAATTCACCCCTCCACTTT

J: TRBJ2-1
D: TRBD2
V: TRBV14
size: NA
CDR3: CASSRTSGRSGEQFF
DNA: TGTGCCAGCAGCCGGACTAGCGGGAGAAGTGGTGAGCAGTTCTTC

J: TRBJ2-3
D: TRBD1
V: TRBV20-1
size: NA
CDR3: CSAYPGQYTDTQYF
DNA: TGCAGTGCTTATCCGGGACAGTACACAGATACGCAGTATTTT